This T cell receptor (beta chain) was observed in a study of T cell clonality in common variable immunodeficiency. Unmatched junction bases numbered 15, after V lost 4 bases and J lost 1 base. CDR1 and CDR2 from the germline V gene are KGHSH and LQKENI. The CDR3 is 19 residues long. Profiling relied on immunoSEQ multiplex PCR, and the TCRdb table lists in-frame clones only, not all of them. The data show 35,000 to 50,000 clones, with none appearing a single time. This clone was seen at least ten times. Antigen specificity is unknown. The CDR3 end is not reached by the read, which stops 3 residues before it; the germline J gene fills it in. General study points: Shared TCRbeta clones were fewer between CVID subjects than controls. TCRbeta clonality was increased in CVID versus healthy controls. Fewer deletions and N-nucleotide insertions were reportedly seen in common variable immunodeficiency TCR beta sequences. What drives increased CVID clonality needs T cell subpopulation sequencing.

The clonotype comes from a person between 18 and 69 years old in good health. The chain carries TRBV18 and TRBJ2-1; 8 nucleotides agree with TRBD2. The material sequenced was peripheral blood mononuclear cells. The CDR3 protein is CASSLSSTPTSGSYNEQFF. CDR3 DNA, as far as it was read: TGTGCCAGCTCACTCTCCTCAACTCCAACTAGCGGATCCTACAATGAG.